This T cell receptor (beta chain) was captured by sequencing in a study of blood T cell repertoires in COVID-19. Assay: immunoSEQ multiplex PCR; the TCRdb copy retains only in-frame clones and omits some. The data show under 200,000 clones, approximately 86% seen once. The length of the CDR3 is 13 residues. The V gene lost 7 bases and the J gene lost 7 bases, with 14 bases spanning the gap. Germline CDR1 is MNHEY and CDR2 is SMNVEV (reference sequence). The receptor was isolated from a man aged 60 to 69 with COVID-19, enrolled during active disease. The rearrangement joins TRBV27 to TRBJ1-5, with TRBD1 as a possible D gene (5 bases). What was sequenced was peripheral blood. CDR3 sequence: CASMRRGGQPQHF. The CDR3 DNA follows: TGTGCCAGCATGAGAAGGGGAGGGCAGCCCCAGCATTTT.